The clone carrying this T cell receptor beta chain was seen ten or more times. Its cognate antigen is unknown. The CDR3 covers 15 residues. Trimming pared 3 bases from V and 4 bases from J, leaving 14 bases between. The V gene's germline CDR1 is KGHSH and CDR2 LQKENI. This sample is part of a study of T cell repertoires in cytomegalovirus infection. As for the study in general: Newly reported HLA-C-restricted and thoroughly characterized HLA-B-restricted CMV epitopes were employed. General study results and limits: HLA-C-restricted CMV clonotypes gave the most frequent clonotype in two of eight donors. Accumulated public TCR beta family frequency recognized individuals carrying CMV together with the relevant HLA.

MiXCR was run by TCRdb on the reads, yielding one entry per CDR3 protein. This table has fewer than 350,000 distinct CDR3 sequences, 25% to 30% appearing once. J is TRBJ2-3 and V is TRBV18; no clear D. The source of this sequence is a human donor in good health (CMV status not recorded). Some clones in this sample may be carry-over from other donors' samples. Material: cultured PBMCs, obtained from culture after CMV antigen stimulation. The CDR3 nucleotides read TGTGCCAGCTCACCGGCCGTTCGGCTATCAGATACGCAGTATTTT. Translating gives CASSPAVRLSDTQYF.